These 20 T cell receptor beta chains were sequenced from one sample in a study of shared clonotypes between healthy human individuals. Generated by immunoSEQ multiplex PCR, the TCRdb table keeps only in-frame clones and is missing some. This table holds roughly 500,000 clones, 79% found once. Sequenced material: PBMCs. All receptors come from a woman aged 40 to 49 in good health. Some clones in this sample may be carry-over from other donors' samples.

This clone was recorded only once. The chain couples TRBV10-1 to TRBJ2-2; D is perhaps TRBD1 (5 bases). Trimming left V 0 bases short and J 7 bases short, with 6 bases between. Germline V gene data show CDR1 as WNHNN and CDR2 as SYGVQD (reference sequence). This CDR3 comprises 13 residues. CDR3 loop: CASSESGVGELFF. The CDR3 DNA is TGCGCCAGCAGTGAGTCAGGGGTCGGGGAGCTGTTTTTT.

DNA for the CDR3: TGTGCCAGCTCACCGGGACAGGGACTTTTCGAGCAGTACTTC. Residues: CASSPGQGLFEQYF. The gene calls are TRBV18 and TRBJ2-7; 9 bases map to TRBD1. The junction had 6 bases not matched to a gene; V was cut back by 3 bases and J by 6 bases. Per germline, CDR1 KGHSH and CDR2 LQKENI. This CDR3 has 14 residues. Based on the CDR3 plus reference TRBV18 and TRBJ2-7, the full variable domain is NAGVMQNPRHLVRRRGQEARLRCSPMKGHSHVYWYRQLPEEGLKFMVYLQKENIIDESGMPKERFSAEFPKEGPSILRIQQVVRGDSAAYFCASSPGQGLFEQYFGPGTRLTVT.

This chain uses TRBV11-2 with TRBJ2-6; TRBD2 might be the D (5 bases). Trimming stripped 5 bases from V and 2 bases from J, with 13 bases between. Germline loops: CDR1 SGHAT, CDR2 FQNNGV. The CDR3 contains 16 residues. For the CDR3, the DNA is TGTGCCAGCAGCCTCGGGGTGTTTACTGGGGCCAACGTCCTGACTTTC. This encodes CASSLGVFTGANVLTF.

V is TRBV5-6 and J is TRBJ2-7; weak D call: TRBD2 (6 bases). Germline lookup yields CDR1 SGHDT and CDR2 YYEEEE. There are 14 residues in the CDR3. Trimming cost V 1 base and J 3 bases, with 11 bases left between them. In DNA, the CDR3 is TGTGCCAGCAGCTTGAGGGACGGGAGCTACGAGCAGTACTTC. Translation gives CASSLRDGSYEQYF.

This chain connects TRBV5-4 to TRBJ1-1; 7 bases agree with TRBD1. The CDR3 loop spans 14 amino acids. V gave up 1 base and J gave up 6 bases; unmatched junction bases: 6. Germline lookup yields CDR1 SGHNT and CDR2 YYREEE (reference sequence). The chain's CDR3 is CASSLTGQRAEAFF. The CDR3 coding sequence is TGTGCCAGCAGCTTGACGGGACAGAGGGCTGAAGCTTTCTTT. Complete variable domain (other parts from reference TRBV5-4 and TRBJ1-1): ETGVTQSPTHLIKTRGQQVTLRCSSQSGHNTVSWYQQALGQGPQFIFQYYREEENGRGNFPPRFSGLQFPNYSSELNVNALELDDSALYLCASSLTGQRAEAFFGQGTRLTVV.

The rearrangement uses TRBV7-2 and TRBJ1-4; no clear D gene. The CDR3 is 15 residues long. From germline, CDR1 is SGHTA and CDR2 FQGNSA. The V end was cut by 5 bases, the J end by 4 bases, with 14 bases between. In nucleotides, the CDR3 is TGTGCCAGCAGCCCTACCGGCAGTGATAATGAAAAACTGTTTTTT. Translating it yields CASSPTGSDNEKLFF.

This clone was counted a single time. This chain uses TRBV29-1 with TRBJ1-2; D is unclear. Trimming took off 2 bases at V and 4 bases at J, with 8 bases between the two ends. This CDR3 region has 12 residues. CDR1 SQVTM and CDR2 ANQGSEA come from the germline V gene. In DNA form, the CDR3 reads TGCAGCGTTGAACTCCTAAGCTATGGCTACACCTTC. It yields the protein CSVELLSYGYTF.

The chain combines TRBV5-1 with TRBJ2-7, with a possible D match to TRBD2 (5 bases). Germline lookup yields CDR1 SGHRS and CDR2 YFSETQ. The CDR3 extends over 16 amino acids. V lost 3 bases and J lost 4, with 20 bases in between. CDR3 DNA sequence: TGCGCCAGCAGCTGGGGTGACTCGAGCGGAGCGTACGAGCAGTACTTC. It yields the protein CASSWGDSSGAYEQYF.

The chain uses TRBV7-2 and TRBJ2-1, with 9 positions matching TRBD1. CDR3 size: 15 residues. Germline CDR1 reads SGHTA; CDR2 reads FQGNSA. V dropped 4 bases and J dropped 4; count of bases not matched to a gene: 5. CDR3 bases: TGTGCCAGCAGCTGGGGACAGGGTGCGTACAATGAGCAGTTCTTC. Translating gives CASSWGQGAYNEQFF.

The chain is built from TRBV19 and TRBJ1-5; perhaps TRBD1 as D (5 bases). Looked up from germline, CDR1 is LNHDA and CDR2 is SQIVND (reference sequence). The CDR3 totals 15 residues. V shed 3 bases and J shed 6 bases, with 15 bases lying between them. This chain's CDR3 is CASSMGGQGGQPQHF. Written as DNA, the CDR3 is TGTGCCAGTAGTATGGGTGGGCAGGGCGGTCAGCCCCAGCATTTT.

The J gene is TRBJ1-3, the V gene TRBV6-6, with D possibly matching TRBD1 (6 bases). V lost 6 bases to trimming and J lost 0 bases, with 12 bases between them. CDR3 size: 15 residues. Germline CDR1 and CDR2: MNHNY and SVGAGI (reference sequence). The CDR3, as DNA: TGTGCCAGCAGCCTGGGACAATTCTCTGGAAACACCATATATTTT. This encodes CASSLGQFSGNTIYF.

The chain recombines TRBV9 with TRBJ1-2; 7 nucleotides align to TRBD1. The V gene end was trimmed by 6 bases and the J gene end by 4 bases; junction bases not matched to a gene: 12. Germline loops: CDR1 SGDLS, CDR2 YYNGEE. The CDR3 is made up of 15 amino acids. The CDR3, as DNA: TGTGCCAGCAACGGCGGGGGGACAGCACTCTATGGCTACACCTTC. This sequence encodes CASNGGGTALYGYTF. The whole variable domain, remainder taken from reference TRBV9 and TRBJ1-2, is DSGVTQTPKHLITATGQRVTLRCSPRSGDLSVYWYQQSLDQGLQFLIQYYNGEERAKGNILERFSAQQFPDLHSELNLSSLELGDSALYFCASNGGGTALYGYTFGSGTRLTVV.

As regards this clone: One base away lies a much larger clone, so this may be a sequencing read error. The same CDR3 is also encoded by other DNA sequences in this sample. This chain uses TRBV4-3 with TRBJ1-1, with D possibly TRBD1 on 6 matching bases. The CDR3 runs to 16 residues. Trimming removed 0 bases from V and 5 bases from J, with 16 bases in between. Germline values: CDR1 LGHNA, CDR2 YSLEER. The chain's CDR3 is CASSQDLGGGGTEAFF. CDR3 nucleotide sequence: TGCGCCAGCAGCCAAGATCTCGGAGGGGGGGGGACTGAAGCTTTCTTT.

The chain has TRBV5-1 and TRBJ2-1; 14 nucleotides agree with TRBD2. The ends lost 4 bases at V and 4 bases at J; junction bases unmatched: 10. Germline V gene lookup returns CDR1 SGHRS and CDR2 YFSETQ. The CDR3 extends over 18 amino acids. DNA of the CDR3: TGCGCCAGCAGCCCGGCGAACGGACTAGCGGGAGGTTACAATGAGCAGTTCTTC. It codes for CASSPANGLAGGYNEQFF.

The CDR3: CASSQPDTQYF. CDR3 DNA: TGCGCCAGCAGTCAACCGGATACGCAGTATTTT. The chain is built from TRBV23-1 and TRBJ2-3; no definite D call. TRBV23-1 is marked as an open reading frame, function uncertain. The CDR3 totals 11 residues. V was shortened by 2 bases and J by 6 bases, with 3 bases between the two germline ends.

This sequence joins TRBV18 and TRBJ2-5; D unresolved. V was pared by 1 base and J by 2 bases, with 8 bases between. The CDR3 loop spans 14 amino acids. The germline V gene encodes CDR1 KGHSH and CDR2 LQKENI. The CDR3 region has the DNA TGTGCCAGCTCACCACGGGCGGATCAAGAGACCCAGTACTTC. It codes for CASSPRADQETQYF. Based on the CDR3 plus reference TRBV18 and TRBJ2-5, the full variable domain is NAGVMQNPRHLVRRRGQEARLRCSPMKGHSHVYWYRQLPEEGLKFMVYLQKENIIDESGMPKERFSAEFPKEGPSILRIQQVVRGDSAAYFCASSPRADQETQYFGPGTRLLVL.

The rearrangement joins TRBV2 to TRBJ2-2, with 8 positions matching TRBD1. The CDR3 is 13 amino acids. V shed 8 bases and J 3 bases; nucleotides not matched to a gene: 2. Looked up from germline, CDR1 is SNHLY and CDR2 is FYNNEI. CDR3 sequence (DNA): TGTGCCAGCGTGGACAGGGACACCGGGGAGCTGTTTTTT. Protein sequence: CASVDRDTGELFF.

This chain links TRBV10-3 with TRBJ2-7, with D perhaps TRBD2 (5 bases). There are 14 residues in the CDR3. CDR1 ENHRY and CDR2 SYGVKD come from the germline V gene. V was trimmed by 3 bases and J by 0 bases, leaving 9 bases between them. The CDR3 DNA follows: TGTGCCATCAGTGAAAGTGGGAGCTCCTACGAGCAGTACTTC. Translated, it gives CAISESGSSYEQYF.

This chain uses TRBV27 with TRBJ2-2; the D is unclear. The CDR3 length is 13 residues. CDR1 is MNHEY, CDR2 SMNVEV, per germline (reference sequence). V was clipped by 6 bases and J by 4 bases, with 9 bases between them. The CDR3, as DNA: TGTGCCAGCAGGGATAGACGCACCGGGGAGCTGTTTTTT. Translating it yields CASRDRRTGELFF.

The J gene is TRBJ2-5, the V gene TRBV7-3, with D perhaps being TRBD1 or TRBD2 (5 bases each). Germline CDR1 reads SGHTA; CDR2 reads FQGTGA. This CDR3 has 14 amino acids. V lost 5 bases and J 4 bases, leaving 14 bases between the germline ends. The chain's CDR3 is CASSLTGTPETQYF. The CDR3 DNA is TGTGCCAGCAGCCTCACGGGGACCCCAGAGACCCAGTACTTC.